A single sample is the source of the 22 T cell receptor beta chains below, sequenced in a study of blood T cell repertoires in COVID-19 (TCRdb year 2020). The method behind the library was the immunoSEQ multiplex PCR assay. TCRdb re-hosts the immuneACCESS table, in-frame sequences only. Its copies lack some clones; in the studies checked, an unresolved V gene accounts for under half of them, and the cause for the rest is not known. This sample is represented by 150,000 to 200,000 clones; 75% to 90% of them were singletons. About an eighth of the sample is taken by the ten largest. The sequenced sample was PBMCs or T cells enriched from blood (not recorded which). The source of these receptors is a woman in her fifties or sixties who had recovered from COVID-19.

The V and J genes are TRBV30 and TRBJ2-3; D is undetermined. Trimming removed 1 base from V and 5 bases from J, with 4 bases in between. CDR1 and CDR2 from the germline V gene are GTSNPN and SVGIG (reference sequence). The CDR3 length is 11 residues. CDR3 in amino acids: CAWSELDTQYF. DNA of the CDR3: TGTGCCTGGAGTGAGCTAGATACGCAGTATTTT.

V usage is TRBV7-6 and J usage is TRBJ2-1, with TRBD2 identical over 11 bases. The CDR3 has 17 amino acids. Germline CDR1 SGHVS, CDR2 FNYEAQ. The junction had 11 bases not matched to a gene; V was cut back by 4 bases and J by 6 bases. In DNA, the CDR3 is TGTGCCAGCAGCTCACCGACCGGACTAGCGGGTACCAATGAGCAGTTCTTC. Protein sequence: CASSSPTGLAGTNEQFF.

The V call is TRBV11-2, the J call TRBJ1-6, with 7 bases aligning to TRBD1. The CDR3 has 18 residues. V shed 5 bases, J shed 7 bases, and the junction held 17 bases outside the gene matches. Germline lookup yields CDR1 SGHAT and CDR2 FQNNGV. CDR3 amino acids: CASSGGNRLGTVNSPLHF. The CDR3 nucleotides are TGTGCCAGCAGCGGGGGAAACCGGTTAGGGACAGTGAATTCACCCCTCCACTTT.

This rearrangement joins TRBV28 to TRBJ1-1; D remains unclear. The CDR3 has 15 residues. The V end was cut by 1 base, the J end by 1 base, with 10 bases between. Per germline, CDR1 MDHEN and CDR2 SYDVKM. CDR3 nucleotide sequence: TGTGCCAGCAGTTTATTAGTCGCGCCGAACACTGAAGCTTTCTTT. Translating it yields CASSLLVAPNTEAFF.

The DNA for the CDR3 is TGTGCCAGTAGTATACCGCTGGGGGCGGATGGCTACACCTTC. Protein product: CASSIPLGADGYTF. The chain combines TRBV19 with TRBJ1-2; TRBD1 is a possible D gene (6 bases). V gave up 2 bases and J gave up 6 bases, with 13 bases separating them. CDR1 is LNHDA, CDR2 SQIVND, per germline (reference sequence). The CDR3 runs 14 residues.

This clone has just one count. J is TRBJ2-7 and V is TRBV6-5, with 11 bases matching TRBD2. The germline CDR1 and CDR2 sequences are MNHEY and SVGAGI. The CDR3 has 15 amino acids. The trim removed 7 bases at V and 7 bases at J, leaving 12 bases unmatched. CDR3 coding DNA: TGTGCCAGCACCTCCGGTCTAGCGGGGGGTATTGAGCAGTACTTC. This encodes CASTSGLAGGIEQYF.

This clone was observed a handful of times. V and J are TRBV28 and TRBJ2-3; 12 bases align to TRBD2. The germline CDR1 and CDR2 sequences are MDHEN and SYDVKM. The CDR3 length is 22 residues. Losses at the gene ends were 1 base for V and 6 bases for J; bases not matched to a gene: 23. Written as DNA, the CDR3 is TGTGCCAGCAGTTTATACCCCCCGTGGAGACTAGCGGGAGTATCGCCTTCCGATACGCAGTATTTT. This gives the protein CASSLYPPWRLAGVSPSDTQYF. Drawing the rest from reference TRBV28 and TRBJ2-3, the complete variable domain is DVKVTQSSRYLVKRTGEKVFLECVQDMDHENMFWYRQDPGLGLRLIYFSYDVKMKEKGDIPEGYSVSREKKERFSLILESASTNQTSMYLCASSLYPPWRLAGVSPSDTQYFGPGTRLTVL.

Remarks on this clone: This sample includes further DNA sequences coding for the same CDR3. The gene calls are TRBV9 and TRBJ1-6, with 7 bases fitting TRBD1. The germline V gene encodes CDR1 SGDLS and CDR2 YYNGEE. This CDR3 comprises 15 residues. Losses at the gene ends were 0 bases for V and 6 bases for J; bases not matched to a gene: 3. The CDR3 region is CASSVGQGANSPLHF. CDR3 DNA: TGTGCCAGCAGCGTAGGACAGGGCGCTAATTCACCCCTCCACTTT.

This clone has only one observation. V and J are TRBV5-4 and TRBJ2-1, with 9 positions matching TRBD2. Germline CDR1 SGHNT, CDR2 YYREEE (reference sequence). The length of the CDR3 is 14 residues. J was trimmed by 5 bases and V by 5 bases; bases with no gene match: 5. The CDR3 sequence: CASRSGLADNEQFF. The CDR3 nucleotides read TGTGCCAGCAGGTCGGGACTAGCAGACAATGAGCAGTTCTTC.

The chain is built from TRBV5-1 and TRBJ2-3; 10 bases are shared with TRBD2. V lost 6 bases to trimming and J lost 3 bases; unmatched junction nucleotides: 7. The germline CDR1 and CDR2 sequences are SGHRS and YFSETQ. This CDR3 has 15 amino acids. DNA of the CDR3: TGCGCCAGCACACGGACTAGCGGTAGGACAGATACGCAGTATTTT. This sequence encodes CASTRTSGRTDTQYF.

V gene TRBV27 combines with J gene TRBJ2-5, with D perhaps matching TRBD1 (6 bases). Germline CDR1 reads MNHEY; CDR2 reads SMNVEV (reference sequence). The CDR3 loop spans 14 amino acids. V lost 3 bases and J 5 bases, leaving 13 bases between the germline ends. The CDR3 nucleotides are TGTGCCAGCAGTTTCACAGGGCCGGCGGAGACCCAGTACTTC. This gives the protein CASSFTGPAETQYF.

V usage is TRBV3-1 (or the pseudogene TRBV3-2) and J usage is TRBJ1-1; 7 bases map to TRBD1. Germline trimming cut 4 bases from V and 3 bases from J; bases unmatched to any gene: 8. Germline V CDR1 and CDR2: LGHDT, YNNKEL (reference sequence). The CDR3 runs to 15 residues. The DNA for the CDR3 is TGTGCCAGCAGCCCCCGGGGTCAGGGGGACACTGAAGCTTTCTTT. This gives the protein CASSPRGQGDTEAFF.

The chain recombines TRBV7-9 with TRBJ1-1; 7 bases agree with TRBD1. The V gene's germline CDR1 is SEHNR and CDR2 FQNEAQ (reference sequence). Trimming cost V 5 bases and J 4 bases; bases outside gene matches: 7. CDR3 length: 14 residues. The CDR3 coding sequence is TGTGCCAGCAGCCGACAGGGTTTGAGCACTGAAGCTTTCTTT. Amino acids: CASSRQGLSTEAFF.

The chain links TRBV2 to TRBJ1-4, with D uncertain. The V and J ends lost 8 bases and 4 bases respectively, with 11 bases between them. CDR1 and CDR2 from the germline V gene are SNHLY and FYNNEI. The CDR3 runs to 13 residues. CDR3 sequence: CASAWRDNEKLFF. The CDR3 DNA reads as TGTGCCAGCGCCTGGAGGGATAATGAAAAACTGTTTTTT.

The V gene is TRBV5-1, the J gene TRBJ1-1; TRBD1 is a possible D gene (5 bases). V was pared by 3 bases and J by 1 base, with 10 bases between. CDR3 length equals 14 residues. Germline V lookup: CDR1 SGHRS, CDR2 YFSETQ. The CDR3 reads CASSYGQPNTEAFF. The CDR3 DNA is TGCGCCAGCAGCTATGGACAACCGAACACTGAAGCTTTCTTT.

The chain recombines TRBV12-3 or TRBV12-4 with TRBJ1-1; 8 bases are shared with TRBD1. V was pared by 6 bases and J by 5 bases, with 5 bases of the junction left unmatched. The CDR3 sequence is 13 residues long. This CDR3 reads CASRDRVITEAFF. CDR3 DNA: TGTGCCAGCAGGGACAGGGTTATTACTGAAGCTTTCTTT.

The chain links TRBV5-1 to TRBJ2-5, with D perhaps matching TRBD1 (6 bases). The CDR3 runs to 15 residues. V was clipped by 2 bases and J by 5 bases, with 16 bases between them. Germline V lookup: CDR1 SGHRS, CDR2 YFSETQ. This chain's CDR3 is CASSFGTGSSETQYF. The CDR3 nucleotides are TGCGCCAGCAGCTTCGGTACAGGGTCTTCGGAGACCCAGTACTTC. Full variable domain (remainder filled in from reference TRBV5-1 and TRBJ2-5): KAGVTQTPRYLIKTRGQQVTLSCSPISGHRSVSWYQQTPGQGLQFLFEYFSETQRNKGNFPGRFSGRQFSNSRSEMNVSTLELGDSALYLCASSFGTGSSETQYFGPGTRLLVL.

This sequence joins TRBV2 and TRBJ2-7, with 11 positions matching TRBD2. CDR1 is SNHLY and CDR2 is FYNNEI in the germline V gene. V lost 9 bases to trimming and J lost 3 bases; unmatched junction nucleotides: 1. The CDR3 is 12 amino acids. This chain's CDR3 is CASTSGGYEQYF. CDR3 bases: TGTGCCAGTACTAGCGGGGGCTACGAGCAGTACTTC.

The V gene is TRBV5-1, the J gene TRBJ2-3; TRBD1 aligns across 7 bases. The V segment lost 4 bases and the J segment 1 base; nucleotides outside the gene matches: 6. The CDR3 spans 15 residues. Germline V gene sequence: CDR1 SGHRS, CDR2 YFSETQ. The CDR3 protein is CASSPGQEGTDTQYF. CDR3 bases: TGCGCCAGCAGCCCCGGACAGGAGGGCACAGATACGCAGTATTTT.

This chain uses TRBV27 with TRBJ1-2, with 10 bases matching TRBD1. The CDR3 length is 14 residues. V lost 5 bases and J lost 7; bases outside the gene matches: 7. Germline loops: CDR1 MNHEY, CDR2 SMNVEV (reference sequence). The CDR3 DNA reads TGTGCCAGCAGTGCGGACAGGGGGAAAGGTGGCTACACCTTC. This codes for CASSADRGKGGYTF.

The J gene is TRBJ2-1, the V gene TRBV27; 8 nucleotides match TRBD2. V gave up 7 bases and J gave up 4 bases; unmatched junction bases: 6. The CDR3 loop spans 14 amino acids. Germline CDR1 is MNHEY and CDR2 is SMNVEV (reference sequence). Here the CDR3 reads CASKEREFYNEQFF. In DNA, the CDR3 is TGTGCCAGCAAAGAGCGGGAGTTTTACAATGAGCAGTTCTTC.

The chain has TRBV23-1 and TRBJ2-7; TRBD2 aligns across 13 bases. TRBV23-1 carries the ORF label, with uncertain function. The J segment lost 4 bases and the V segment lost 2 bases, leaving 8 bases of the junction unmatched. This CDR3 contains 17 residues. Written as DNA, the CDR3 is TGCGCCAGCAGTCAAGCCGCTCCGGGACTAGCGGGATACGAGCAGTACTTC. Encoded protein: CASSQAAPGLAGYEQYF.